Included here is one TCR beta chain sequence, with context. This CDR3 is 13 amino acids long. Trimming cost V 1 base and J 4 bases, with 7 bases left between them. As handled by the study authors: Estimated nucleated cell counts came from reference gene primer amplification. Produced via immunoSEQ multiplex PCR; TCRdb's table is partial and in-frame only. Clone size and V and J calls were adopted from that table, with D and trimming inferred from the DNA. Counted here are around 130,000 clones, over 75% occurring once; the ten biggest clones make up more than 3.5%. This sample was included in a study of blood T cell repertoires in COVID-19. Study as a whole: Acute and convalescent COVID-19 samples came from the United States, Italy and Spain. In each case, the material was cDNA or gDNA derived from T cells, B-cell-depleted T cells, or PBMCs.

V gene TRBV12-3 or TRBV12-4 combines with J gene TRBJ1-1; the D gene is possibly TRBD1 (5 bases). The sequence derives from a woman aged 60 to 75 with acute or convalescent COVID-19. Sequencing was done on a sample of peripheral blood. The CDR3 protein is CASSLERGTEAFF. The CDR3 nucleotides are TGTGCCAGCAGTTTAGAAAGGGGCACTGAAGCTTTCTTT.